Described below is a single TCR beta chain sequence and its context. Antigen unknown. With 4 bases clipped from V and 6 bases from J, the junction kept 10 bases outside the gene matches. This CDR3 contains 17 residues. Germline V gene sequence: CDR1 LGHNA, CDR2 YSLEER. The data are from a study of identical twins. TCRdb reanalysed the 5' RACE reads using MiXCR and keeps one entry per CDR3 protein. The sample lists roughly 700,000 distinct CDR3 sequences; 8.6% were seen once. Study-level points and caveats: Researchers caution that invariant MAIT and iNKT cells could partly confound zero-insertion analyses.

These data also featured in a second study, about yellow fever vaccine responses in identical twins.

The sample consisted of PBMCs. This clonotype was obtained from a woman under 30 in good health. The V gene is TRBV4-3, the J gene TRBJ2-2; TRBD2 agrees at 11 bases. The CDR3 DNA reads TGCGCCAGCAGCCGTACTAGCGGGAGTGTTTATGCCGGGGAGCTGTTTTTT. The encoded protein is CASSRTSGSVYAGELFF.